The text below deals with one T cell receptor beta chain. Its matching antigen is unknown. The CDR3 length is 12 residues. The germline CDR1 and CDR2 sequences are DFQATT and SNEGSKA (reference sequence). V was clipped by 6 bases and J by 0 bases, with 5 bases between them. The sample originates from a study of response to subunit inactivated influenza vaccine. Study-wide points: There was a suggestion from the authors that each seasonal influenza vaccination recruits few new T cells.

TCRdb redid the calling of the RT-PCR reads with MiXCR, one entry per CDR3 protein. The table includes approximately 480,000 distinct CDR3 sequences, approximately 11% detected once. The chain has TRBV20-1 and TRBJ1-4; D call uncertain. This specimen consisted of PBMCs from blood, obtained 40 to 50 days after vaccination. The source is a man in his fifties or sixties who received an inactivated influenza vaccine. CDR3 nucleotide sequence: TGCAGTGCGTGGGCAACTAATGAAAAACTGTTTTTT. Amino acids: CSAWATNEKLFF.